This entry concerns a single T cell receptor beta chain. Trimming shortened V by 1 base and J by 0 bases, and 10 bases separated the two germline ends. Per the germline V gene, CDR1 is LNHNV and CDR2 is YYDKDF (reference sequence). The CDR3 contains 16 residues. The entry originates in a study of blood T cell repertoires in COVID-19. At the level of the study: Collection of acute and convalescent COVID-19 samples took place in the United States, Italy and Spain. T cells, B-cell-depleted T cells, or PBMCs supplied cDNA or gDNA.

In the source study's methods: Amplification from reference gene primers served as the basis for estimated nucleated cell counts. Libraries were prepared by immunoSEQ multiplex PCR; TCRdb keeps only in-frame clonotypes and omits some of them. V, J and clone size are those of that table, while D and trimming were read from the DNA. The sample has about 55,000 clones, approximately 90% seen once. This clonotype was sampled from a man aged 40-55 years with acute or convalescent COVID-19. Sequenced material: peripheral blood. The rearrangement joins TRBV15 to TRBJ2-1, with a possible D match to TRBD2 (5 bases). CDR3 DNA sequence: TGTGCCACCAGCAGAGCCGGGGTCCGCTCCTACAATGAGCAGTTCTTC. This codes for CATSRAGVRSYNEQFF.